The 26 T cell receptor beta chains below all came from one sample that was sequenced in a study of blood T cell repertoires in COVID-19. The table came from immunoSEQ multiplex PCR; TCRdb's copy has only in-frame clones and leaves some out. The sample lists over 100,000 clones, roughly 80% seen once, with approximately 4.2% in the top ten. Material for sequencing was peripheral blood. These receptors all come from a human donor in a cohort sampled during active or convalescent COVID-19.

The V gene is TRBV6-5, the J gene TRBJ2-2, with D tentatively TRBD1 (6 bases). The germline gives CDR1 MNHEY, CDR2 SVGAGI. Trimming pared 5 bases from V and 6 bases from J, leaving 16 bases between. This CDR3 contains 15 residues. The CDR3 here is CASSQQGSLPGELFF. The CDR3 bases are TGTGCCAGCAGTCAGCAGGGGTCCCTCCCCGGGGAGCTGTTTTTT.

The rearrangement joins TRBV5-5 to TRBJ2-7; 10 bases agree with TRBD1. V lost 4 bases to trimming and J lost 7 bases; unmatched junction nucleotides: 5. Germline lookup yields CDR1 SGHKS and CDR2 YYEKEE (reference sequence). The length of the CDR3 is 13 residues. The CDR3 DNA follows: TGTGCCAGCAGCCCCGGGACAGGGGTGGAGCAGTACTTC. Encoded protein: CASSPGTGVEQYF.

J is TRBJ1-6 and V is TRBV6-2 or TRBV6-3; D gene ambiguous. V lost 2 bases to trimming and J lost 10 bases, with 15 bases between them. From germline, CDR1 is MNHEY and CDR2 SVGEGT. The CDR3 contains 15 residues. The CDR3 loop reads CASSYRSSRGSPLHF. CDR3 in DNA: TGTGCCAGCAGTTACCGGAGCTCTCGGGGATCACCCCTCCACTTT.

This rearrangement joins TRBV29-1 to TRBJ1-1; 12 bases are shared with TRBD1. The junction had 9 bases not matched to a gene; V was cut back by 7 bases and J by 6 bases. Germline loops: CDR1 SQVTM, CDR2 ANQGSEA. This CDR3 spans 14 amino acids. The CDR3: CSGRDRGRIAEAFF. The CDR3 DNA sequence: TGCAGCGGTAGGGACAGGGGGCGAATCGCTGAAGCTTTCTTT. The full variable domain, in which reference TRBV29-1 and TRBJ1-1 provide the parts outside the CDR3, is SAVISQKPSRDICQRGTSLTIQCQVDSQVTMMFWYRQQPGQSLTLIATANQGSEATYESGFVIDKFPISRPNLTFSTLTVSNMSPEDSSIYLCSGRDRGRIAEAFFGQGTRLTVV.

V and J are TRBV5-1 and TRBJ2-2; tentatively, D is TRBD2 (5 bases). This CDR3 comprises 15 residues. CDR1 SGHRS and CDR2 YFSETQ come from the germline V gene. V lost 0 bases to trimming and J lost 5 bases, with 11 bases between them. CDR3 DNA sequence: TGCGCCAGCAGCTTGGCCCTGTCGGGGACCGGGGAGCTGTTTTTT. Translating gives CASSLALSGTGELFF.

V gene TRBV12-3 or TRBV12-4 combines with J gene TRBJ2-2, with TRBD2 matching over 8 bases. This CDR3 contains 13 residues. The V segment lost 10 bases and the J segment 6 bases; nucleotides outside the gene matches: 7. The CDR3 region has the DNA TGTGCCACGCGGAGCGGGGGCCCCGGGGAGCTGTTTTTT. Protein sequence: CATRSGGPGELFF.

This clone was recorded many times. The chain employs TRBV7-9 and TRBJ1-5; a weak D match, TRBD1 (5 bases). This CDR3 is 12 amino acids long. Germline CDR1 SEHNR, CDR2 FQNEAQ (reference sequence). Trimming took 2 bases from V and 7 from J, leaving 6 bases between them. The CDR3 loop is CASSLQGQPQHF. The DNA for the CDR3 is TGTGCCAGCAGCTTACAGGGACAGCCCCAGCATTTT.

This sequence joins TRBV28 and TRBJ2-1; tentative D call: TRBD2 (6 bases). Germline CDR1 is MDHEN and CDR2 is SYDVKM. Trimming took off 3 bases at V and 4 bases at J, with 10 bases between the two ends. This CDR3 spans 14 amino acids. The CDR3 is CASSFLAWYNEQFF. The CDR3 DNA is TGTGCCAGCAGTTTTCTAGCGTGGTACAATGAGCAGTTCTTC.

The chain links TRBV4-2 to TRBJ2-2, with a tentative D call TRBD2 (6 bases). Trimming stripped 1 base from V and 3 bases from J, with 12 bases between. The CDR3 length is 16 residues. Germline CDR1 is LGHNA and CDR2 is YNFKEQ. In nucleotides, the CDR3 is TGTGCCAGCAGCCAAGTGCCAGGGACTCACACCGGGGAGCTGTTTTTT. Translated, it gives CASSQVPGTHTGELFF.

The chain carries TRBV10-1 and TRBJ2-7, with a possible D match to TRBD1 (6 bases). V was pared by 3 bases and J by 7 bases, with 19 bases between. CDR1 and CDR2 (germline): WNHNN, SYGVQD (reference sequence). This CDR3 has 15 amino acids. CDR3 nucleotides: TGCGCCAGCAGTGACGGACAGCTAGTAATAGGGGAGCAGTACTTC. This gives the protein CASSDGQLVIGEQYF.

The chain links TRBV5-1 to TRBJ2-2; D might be TRBD2 (5 bases). Germline lookup yields CDR1 SGHRS and CDR2 YFSETQ. The V end lost 4 bases, the J end lost 1 base, and 17 bases lay between the germline ends. This CDR3 spans 17 amino acids. In DNA form, the CDR3 reads TGCGCCAGCAGCCCCCCCCTGGCTAGCCAGAACACCGGGGAGCTGTTTTTT. Protein product: CASSPPLASQNTGELFF.

This chain joins TRBV30 and TRBJ2-4; 10 bases map to TRBD1. Germline CDR1 GTSNPN, CDR2 SVGIG (reference sequence). The CDR3 length is 16 residues. The V segment lost 2 bases and the J segment 3 bases; nucleotides outside the gene matches: 7. CDR3 DNA: TGTGCCTGGAGTTATCCGGGACAGGGGCACAAAAACATTCAGTACTTC. Translating gives CAWSYPGQGHKNIQYF.

The chain combines TRBV10-3 with TRBJ2-7, with a possible D match to TRBD1 (6 bases). Trimming left V 4 bases short and J 2 bases short, with 18 bases between. Germline V gives CDR1 ENHRY, CDR2 SYGVKD. The CDR3 totals 16 residues. The CDR3 reads CAISGSVGTSAYEQYF. CDR3 nucleotide sequence: TGTGCCATCAGTGGCTCGGTTGGGACATCCGCCTACGAGCAGTACTTC.

This clone was observed once. The rearrangement uses TRBV3-1 (or the pseudogene TRBV3-2) and TRBJ2-7; weak D call: TRBD2 (5 bases). V lost 0 bases to trimming and J lost 7 bases, with 16 bases between them. This CDR3 is built from 15 residues. Germline CDR1 reads LGHDT; CDR2 reads YNNKEL (reference sequence). The CDR3, as DNA: TGTGCCAGCAGCCAAGAAGTCGCAGCCCCGGGGGAGCAGTACTTC. It is translated as CASSQEVAAPGEQYF.

About this clone itself: A junction end diverges from the germline sequence, so it may reflect a read error. The V and J genes are TRBV7-7 and TRBJ2-5; 7 nucleotides agree with TRBD1. This CDR3 region has 17 residues. Looked up from germline, CDR1 is SSHAT and CDR2 is FNYEAQ (reference sequence). The CDR3 is CASSLQTQRDRPGTQYF. As DNA, the CDR3 is TGTGCTAGCAGCTTACAAACTCAACGGGACAGACCAGGGACCCAGTACTTC.

The rearrangement links TRBV18 to TRBJ1-3, with 7 bases that match TRBD1. From germline, CDR1 is KGHSH and CDR2 LQKENI. With V trimmed by 3 bases and J by 1 base, 6 bases remained unmatched. The CDR3 sequence is 16 residues long. CDR3 bases: TGTGCCAGCTCACCCGGGACAGCTGAATCTGGAAACACCATATATTTT. This encodes CASSPGTAESGNTIYF.

The chain links TRBV3-1 (or the pseudogene TRBV3-2) to TRBJ2-1, with 7 positions matching TRBD2. The CDR3 extends over 15 amino acids. V dropped 3 bases and J dropped 5; count of bases not matched to a gene: 7. Germline V gives CDR1 LGHDT, CDR2 YNNKEL (reference sequence). The CDR3 spells CASSQWRGTHNEQFF. Written as DNA, the CDR3 is TGTGCCAGCAGCCAGTGGCGGGGGACCCACAATGAGCAGTTCTTC.

The chain employs TRBV28 and TRBJ1-3; 11 positions match TRBD1. From germline, CDR1 is MDHEN and CDR2 SYDVKM. V was pared by 7 bases and J by 1 base, with 18 bases of the junction left unmatched. The CDR3 runs to 20 residues. CDR3 sequence: CASKQFIARDRGVSGNTIYF. The CDR3, as DNA: TGTGCCAGCAAGCAGTTTATAGCCCGGGACAGGGGGGTGTCTGGAAACACCATATATTTT.

J is TRBJ2-5 and V is TRBV7-7; 7 nucleotides line up with TRBD1. Per germline, CDR1 SSHAT and CDR2 FNYEAQ (reference sequence). Losses at the gene ends were 6 bases for V and 5 bases for J; bases not matched to a gene: 15. The CDR3 length is 16 residues. This CDR3 is CASSPLNRGGRETQYF. CDR3 DNA: TGTGCCAGCAGTCCTCTAAACAGGGGCGGAAGGGAGACCCAGTACTTC.

This chain links TRBV3-1 (or the pseudogene TRBV3-2) with TRBJ1-1, with D perhaps TRBD1 (6 bases). V lost 8 bases, J lost 0 bases, and 10 bases lay in between. In germline, CDR1 is LGHDT, CDR2 YNNKEL (reference sequence). The CDR3 is 13 amino acids. The CDR3 bases are TGTGCCAGCCGAAGGGGGATGAACACTGAAGCTTTCTTT. Translating gives CASRRGMNTEAFF.

The gene calls are TRBV11-2 and TRBJ1-2; tentative D call: TRBD1 (5 bases). CDR1 and CDR2 (germline): SGHAT, FQNNGV. With 5 bases removed from V and 8 bases from J, the gap between germline ends came to 15 bases. The CDR3 runs to 13 residues. The CDR3 DNA sequence: TGTGCCAGCAGCCCAGAGGCAGGGAGGGGCTACACCTTC. Amino acids: CASSPEAGRGYTF.

CDR3 sequence (DNA): TGCGCCAGCAGCTGGACCCCGGGACAGGCTTCTTACTATGGCTACACCTTC. Translated: CASSWTPGQASYYGYTF. The chain is built from TRBV5-1 and TRBJ1-2, with 8 bases matching TRBD1. V was pared by 3 bases and J by 3 bases, with 13 bases of the junction left unmatched. The germline V gene has CDR1 SGHRS and CDR2 YFSETQ. The CDR3 is 17 amino acids.

This clone was seen a few times. The chain carries TRBV6-1 and TRBJ2-7; TRBD2 agrees at 8 bases. V gave up 2 bases and J gave up 2 bases; unmatched junction bases: 5. The germline V gene encodes CDR1 MNHNS and CDR2 SASEGT. The length of the CDR3 is 15 residues. The DNA of the CDR3 is TGTGCCAGCAGTGAATCAGCGGGAGTACCCTACGAGCAGTACTTC. It translates to CASSESAGVPYEQYF.

This chain connects TRBV3-1 (or the pseudogene TRBV3-2) to TRBJ2-1, with D tentatively TRBD2 (6 bases). Germline-derived CDR1 and CDR2 are LGHDT and YNNKEL (reference sequence). This CDR3 contains 17 residues. With 0 bases removed from V and 2 bases from J, the gap between germline ends came to 14 bases. The chain's CDR3 is CASSQDITGDPYNEQFF. CDR3 nucleotide sequence: TGTGCCAGCAGCCAAGATATAACGGGGGATCCCTACAATGAGCAGTTCTTC.

The chain uses TRBV7-9 and TRBJ1-3, with D unclear. Between the trimmed V and J ends, which lost 2 bases and 0 bases, there was a span of 11 bases. This CDR3 spans 16 amino acids. In germline, CDR1 is SEHNR, CDR2 FQNEAQ (reference sequence). CDR3 nucleotides: TGTGCCAGCAGCTTAAGCGGCGGCTACTCTGGAAACACCATATATTTT. Protein sequence: CASSLSGGYSGNTIYF.

The J gene is TRBJ2-7, the V gene TRBV5-1; TRBD2 matches at 7 bases. The trim removed 3 bases at V and 3 bases at J, leaving 15 bases unmatched. Germline assignment: CDR1 SGHRS and CDR2 YFSETQ. The CDR3 consists of 17 residues. The CDR3 region has the DNA TGCGCCAGCAGCTCGGTTGTTATGGGGGAGGGTCGCTACGAGCAGTACTTC. This translates into CASSSVVMGEGRYEQYF.